This T cell receptor (beta chain) was documented in a study of blood T cell repertoires in COVID-19. Profiled with immunoSEQ multiplex PCR; TCRdb holds only in-frame clones, not every one. Of 89,000 or so clones listed, 70% to 90% are singletons. This clonotype was sampled from a man between 50 and 59 years old with COVID-19, enrolled during active disease. The source material was peripheral blood.

CDR3 in amino acids: CAWSSVVGNQPQHF. As DNA, the CDR3 is TGTGCCTGGAGCTCCGTGGTAGGCAATCAGCCCCAGCATTTT. The chain couples TRBV30 to TRBJ1-5; D is uncertain. The V end lost 3 bases, the J end lost 2 bases, and 11 bases lay between the germline ends. CDR3 length: 14 amino acids. The germline gives CDR1 GTSNPN, CDR2 SVGIG (reference sequence).